This is a list of T cell receptor beta chains from one sample in a study of cytomegalovirus exposure and HLA in healthy donors. Using immunoSEQ multiplex PCR, the repertoire was profiled, and TCRdb retains in-frame clones only, with some absent. This sample's clone table lists some 51,000 clones. The sequencing sample was made of PBMCs. These receptors all stem from a man aged 40-49 years in good health and CMV-seropositive. Each CDR3 is given with its conserved first and last residue. The D gene is left open where the match is weak.

>TRBV30|TRBJ1-2|.
CAWSVFGAGYGYTF
TGTGCCTGGAGTGTATTTGGGGCAGGCTATGGCTACACCTTC
>TRBV11-3|TRBJ2-7|TRBD2
CASSLTSGSSEQYF
TGTGCCAGCAGCTTAACTAGCGGGAGTAGTGAGCAGTACTTC
>TRBV29-1|TRBJ2-3|TRBD1
CSVPRNSQGFSTDTQYF
TGCAGCGTCCCCAGGAACTCACAGGGGTTTAGCACAGATACGCAGTATTTT
>TRBV6-1|TRBJ1-1|.
CASSEVTEHNTEAFF
TGTGCCAGCAGTGAGGTGACAGAGCATAACACTGAAGCTTTCTTT
>TRBV25-1|TRBJ2-5|.
CASTRDLQETQYF
TGTGCCAGCACCCGGGACTTGCAAGAGACCCAGTACTTC
>TRBV7-8|TRBJ2-7|TRBD2
CASSLAKGLAGEQYF
TGTGCCAGCAGCTTAGCGAAGGGACTAGCAGGCGAGCAGTACTTC
>TRBV7-3|TRBJ1-1|.
CASSSDSISEAFF
TGTGCCAGCAGCTCAGACAGTATCTCTGAAGCTTTCTTT
>TRBV6-6|TRBJ2-2|.
CASSYSMTANTGELFF
TGTGCCAGCAGTTACTCGATGACAGCGAACACCGGGGAGCTGTTTTTT
>TRBV18|TRBJ1-5|TRBD1
CASSLGQGDQPQHF
TGTGCCAGCTCACTAGGACAGGGGGATCAGCCCCAGCATTTT
>TRBV15|TRBJ1-5|TRBD1
CATSRDQGAGQPQHF
TGTGCCACCAGCAGAGATCAGGGGGCAGGTCAGCCCCAGCATTTT
>TRBV30|TRBJ2-3|.
CAWIRKTGLIPADTQYF
TGTGCCTGGATCAGAAAAACGGGTCTTATACCAGCAGATACGCAGTATTTT
>TRBV4-2|TRBJ1-1|TRBD1
CASSSTGGPVEAFF
TGTGCCAGCAGCTCGACAGGGGGCCCTGTTGAAGCTTTCTTT
>TRBV28|TRBJ1-4|TRBD1
CASSPQGGPNEKLFF
TGTGCCAGCAGTCCTCAGGGGGGCCCTAATGAAAAACTGTTTTTT
>TRBV6-5|TRBJ2-7|TRBD2
CASSPGTNYEQYF
TGTGCCAGCAGCCCCGGGACTAATTACGAGCAGTACTTC
>TRBV30|TRBJ1-5|.
CAWSGGGNQPQHF
TGTGCCTGGAGTGGAGGAGGGAATCAGCCCCAGCATTTT
>TRBV12-5|TRBJ2-1|.
CASGLVLGAGNYEQFF
TGTGCTAGTGGTCTCGTCTTGGGGGCAGGGAACTATGAGCAGTTCTTC
>TRBV18|TRBJ2-7|.
CASSPLRGSYEQYF
TGTGCCAGCTCACCACTTAGGGGGTCCTACGAGCAGTACTTC
>TRBV5-1|TRBJ2-7|.
CASSHDSSYEQYF
TGCGCCAGCAGTCACGACAGCTCCTACGAGCAGTACTTC
>TRBV28|TRBJ2-1|TRBD2
CASSLWEPAGGNYNEQFF
TGTGCCAGCAGTTTATGGGAGCCAGCGGGAGGGAATTACAATGAGCAGTTCTTC
>TRBV30|TRBJ1-1|TRBD1
CAWARQGYTEAFF
TGTGCCTGGGCTAGACAGGGCTACACTGAAGCTTTCTTT
>TRBV5-1|TRBJ2-2|.
CASSFGDYTGELFF
TGCGCCAGCAGCTTCGGGGACTACACCGGGGAGCTGTTTTTT
>TRBV2|TRBJ2-7|TRBD2
CASRGPTTSGRFYEQYF
TGTGCCAGCAGAGGTCCAACGACTAGCGGGAGGTTCTACGAGCAGTACTTC
>TRBV27|TRBJ2-1|TRBD2
CASSFLSGTSGRGEDNEQFF
TGTGCCAGCAGTTTCCTTTCCGGGACTAGCGGGAGAGGGGAAGACAATGAGCAGTTCTTC
>TRBV28|TRBJ1-1|.
CASSRQTEAFF
TGTGCCAGCAGTAGACAGACCGAAGCTTTCTTT
>TRBV27|TRBJ2-7|TRBD2
CASSSGGDWDEQYF
TGTGCCAGCAGTTCTGGGGGGGACTGGGACGAGCAGTACTTC
>TRBV18|TRBJ2-7|.
CASSPGGPYEQYF
TGTGCCAGCTCACCGGGGGGGCCCTACGAGCAGTACTTC
>TRBV7-2|TRBJ2-4|.
CASSLSGGAKNIQYF
TGTGCCAGCAGCTTAAGCGGCGGGGCCAAAAACATTCAGTACTTC
>TRBV5-1|TRBJ2-3|TRBD2
CASSQTGGQEDTQYF
TGCGCCAGCAGTCAAACGGGAGGGCAAGAAGATACGCAGTATTTT
>TRBV19|TRBJ1-5|TRBD1
CASRTPGQGNQPQHF
TGTGCCAGTAGGACACCCGGACAGGGCAATCAGCCCCAGCATTTT
>TRBV6-5|TRBJ2-7|TRBD1
CASSLGTGYRYEQYF
TGTGCCAGCAGCCTCGGGACAGGGTATCGCTACGAGCAGTACTTC
>TRBV5-4|TRBJ1-2|TRBD1
CASSDRGGDGYTF
TGTGCCAGCAGCGACAGGGGAGGTGATGGCTACACCTTC
>TRBV9|TRBJ2-5|.
CASSTDTYEAETQYF
TGTGCCAGCAGCACGGACACTTACGAGGCTGAGACCCAGTACTTC
>TRBV19|TRBJ1-1|.
CASSRGDRALVEAFF
TGTGCCAGTAGTCGCGGGGACCGAGCCCTTGTTGAAGCTTTCTTT
>TRBV30|TRBJ2-7|.
CAWSVWTAYSYEQYF
TGTGCCTGGAGTGTATGGACAGCCTATTCCTACGAGCAGTACTTC
>TRBV7-9|TRBJ2-5|TRBD1
CASSDTGGRETQYF
TGTGCCAGCAGCGACACAGGGGGGCGAGAGACCCAGTACTTC
>TRBV30|TRBJ2-1|.
CARRLGLEQFF
TGTGCCCGGAGGCTGGGGCTTGAGCAGTTCTTC
>TRBV7-2|TRBJ1-5|.
CASSLGRGQPQHF
TGTGCCAGCAGCTTAGGAAGAGGTCAGCCCCAGCATTTT
>TRBV28|TRBJ2-3|.
CASSFIRAGTDTQYF
TGTGCCAGCAGTTTCATCAGGGCGGGCACAGATACGCAGTATTTT
>TRBV27|TRBJ1-5|.
CASSLSRGGNQPQHF
TGTGCCAGCAGTTTATCTAGGGGTGGCAATCAGCCCCAGCATTTT
>TRBV13|TRBJ2-3|TRBD1
CASSLVTRGDTQYF
TGTGCCAGCAGCTTGGTTACCAGGGGGGATACGCAGTATTTT
>TRBV9|TRBJ2-6|TRBD1
CASSATGAGGANVLTF
TGTGCCAGCAGCGCGACAGGGGCCGGCGGGGCCAACGTCCTGACTTTC
>TRBV18|TRBJ1-1|.
CASSPGGGQNTEAFF
TGTGCCAGCTCACCTGGGGGGGGGCAGAACACTGAAGCTTTCTTT
>TRBV10-2|TRBJ1-1|TRBD1
CASSETGTGEAFF
TGCGCCAGCAGTGAAACCGGGACAGGGGAAGCTTTCTTT
>TRBV29-1|TRBJ2-3|.
CSVDLLDTQYF
TGCAGCGTTGACCTCTTGGATACGCAGTATTTT
>TRBV28|TRBJ1-1|.
CASSSHPRRHFF
TGTGCCAGCAGTTCGCACCCCCGGAGGCATTTCTTT
>TRBV20-1|TRBJ2-7|.
CSVPGGYEQYF
TGCAGTGTTCCCGGTGGCTACGAGCAGTACTTC
>TRBV6-6|TRBJ2-7|TRBD1
CASSAGQGLYEQYF
TGTGCCAGCAGCGCCGGACAGGGGCTCTACGAGCAGTACTTC
>TRBV11-2|TRBJ2-1|.
CASSPGGSSYNEQFF
TGTGCCAGCAGCCCCGGTGGGAGCTCCTACAATGAGCAGTTCTTC
>TRBV5-1|TRBJ2-3|.
CASSLGGPSTDTQYF
TGCGCCAGCAGCTTGGGGGGGCCCAGCACAGATACGCAGTATTTT
>TRBV9|TRBJ2-1|.
CASSVGGGSSDEQFF
TGTGCCAGCAGCGTAGGTGGGGGGTCCAGCGATGAGCAGTTCTTC
>TRBV28|TRBJ2-3|TRBD1
CASSLRGRRGVETQYF
TGTGCCAGCAGTTTGAGGGGGCGCCGCGGCGTAGAGACGCAGTATTTT
>TRBV28|TRBJ2-1|TRBD2
CASSLAGGSSYNEQFF
TGTGCCAGCAGTTTGGCGGGAGGGAGCTCCTACAATGAGCAGTTCTTC
>TRBV4-3|TRBJ2-7|TRBD1
CASRGTGIEQYF
TGCGCCAGCAGGGGGACAGGGATCGAGCAGTACTTC
>TRBV5-1|TRBJ2-3|TRBD2
CASSSGLAVDTQYF
TGCGCCAGCAGCTCCGGACTAGCGGTAGATACGCAGTATTTT
>TRBV21-1|TRBJ1-5|.
CASSSKVPSWEGYQPQHF
TGTGCCAGCAGCTCAAAGGTGCCCTCTTGGGAGGGGTATCAGCCCCAGCATTTT